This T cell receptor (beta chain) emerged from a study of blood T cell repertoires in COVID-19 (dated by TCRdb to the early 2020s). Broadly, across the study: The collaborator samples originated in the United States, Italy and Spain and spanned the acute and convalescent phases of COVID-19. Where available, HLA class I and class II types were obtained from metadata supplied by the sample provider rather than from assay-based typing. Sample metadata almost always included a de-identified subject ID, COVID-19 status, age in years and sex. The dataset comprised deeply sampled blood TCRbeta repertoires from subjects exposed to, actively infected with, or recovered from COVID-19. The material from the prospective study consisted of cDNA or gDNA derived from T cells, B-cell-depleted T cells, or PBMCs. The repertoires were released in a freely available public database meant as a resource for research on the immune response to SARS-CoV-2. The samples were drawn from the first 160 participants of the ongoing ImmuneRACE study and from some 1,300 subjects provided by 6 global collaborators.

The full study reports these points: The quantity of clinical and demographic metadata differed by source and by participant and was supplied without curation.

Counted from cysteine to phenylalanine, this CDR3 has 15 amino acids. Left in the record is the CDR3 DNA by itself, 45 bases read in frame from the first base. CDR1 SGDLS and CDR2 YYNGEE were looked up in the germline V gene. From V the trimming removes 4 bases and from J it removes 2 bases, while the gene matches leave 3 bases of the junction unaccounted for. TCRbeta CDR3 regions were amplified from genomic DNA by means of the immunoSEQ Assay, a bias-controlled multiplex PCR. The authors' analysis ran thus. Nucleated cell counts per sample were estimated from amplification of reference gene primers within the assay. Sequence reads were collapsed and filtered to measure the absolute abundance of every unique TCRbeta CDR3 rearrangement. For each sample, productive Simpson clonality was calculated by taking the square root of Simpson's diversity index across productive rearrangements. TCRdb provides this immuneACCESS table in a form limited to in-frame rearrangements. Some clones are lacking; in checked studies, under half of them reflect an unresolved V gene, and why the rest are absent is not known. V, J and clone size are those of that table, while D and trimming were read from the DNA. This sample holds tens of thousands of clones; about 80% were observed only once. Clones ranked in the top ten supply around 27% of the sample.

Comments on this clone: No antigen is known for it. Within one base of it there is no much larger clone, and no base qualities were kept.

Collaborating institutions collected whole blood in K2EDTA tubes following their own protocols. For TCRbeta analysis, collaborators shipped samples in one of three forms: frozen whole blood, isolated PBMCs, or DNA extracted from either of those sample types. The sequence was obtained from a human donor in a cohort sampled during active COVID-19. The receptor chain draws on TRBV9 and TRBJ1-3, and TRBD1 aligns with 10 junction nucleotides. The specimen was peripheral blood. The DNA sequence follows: TGTGCCAGCAGCCCGGGACAGGGGCCTGGAAACACCATATATTTT. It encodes CASSPGQGPGNTIYF.